What follows is one T cell receptor (beta chain) and its context. Trimming cost V 5 bases and J 10 bases, with 17 bases left between them. The CDR3 sequence is 13 residues long. CDR1 and CDR2 (germline): SGHTA, FQGNSA. Use of 60 Vbeta and 13 Jbeta primers characterized the PCR. Generated by immunoSEQ multiplex PCR, the TCRdb table keeps only in-frame clones and is missing some. This repertoire includes over 100,000 clones. This entry belongs to a study of cytomegalovirus exposure and HLA in healthy donors. The gene calls are TRBV7-2 and TRBJ1-1; weak D call: TRBD1 (5 bases). The sequencing input was PBMCs. This receptor was taken from a man between 18 and 35 years old in good health and CMV-seronegative. The CDR3 spells CASSPGGGLVAFF. CDR3 DNA sequence: TGTGCCAGCAGCCCGGGGGGGGGTCTCGTAGCTTTCTTT. Complete variable domain (other parts from reference TRBV7-2 and TRBJ1-1): GAGVSQSPSNKVTEKGKDVELRCDPISGHTALYWYRQSLGQGLEFLIYFQGNSAPDKSGLPSDRFSAERTGGSVSTLTIQRTQQEDSAVYLCASSPGGGLVAFFGQGTRLTVV.